The 27 T cell receptor beta chains below were found in one sample sequenced in a study of blood T cell repertoires in COVID-19. Method: immunoSEQ multiplex PCR; TCRdb's copy keeps in-frame clones and lacks some. There are approximately 100,000 clones in the sample; about 89% occur only once, and about 20% lies in the top ten. The sample taken for sequencing was peripheral blood. These receptors came from a human donor with acute or convalescent COVID-19. The donor label of this sample is uncertain.

The rearrangement uses TRBV29-1 and TRBJ2-5; 8 bases are shared with TRBD2. The CDR3 has 13 residues. The ends lost 5 bases at V and 3 bases at J; junction bases unmatched: 5. In germline, CDR1 is SQVTM, CDR2 ANQGSEA. In DNA, the CDR3 is TGCAGCGTTTCCGTCGGGGGGGAAGAGACCCAGTACTTC. Its translation: CSVSVGGEETQYF.

This chain joins TRBV6-1 and TRBJ1-5, with 7 bases fitting TRBD1. The J segment lost 11 bases and the V segment lost 3 bases, leaving 4 bases of the junction unmatched. CDR3 length equals 12 residues. The germline gives CDR1 MNHNS, CDR2 SASEGT. The chain's CDR3 is CASSDPGGSQHF. CDR3 coding DNA: TGTGCCAGCAGTGACCCAGGGGGGTCCCAGCATTTT.

The chain recombines TRBV5-1 with TRBJ2-7; 7 nucleotides agree with TRBD2. CDR1 and CDR2 (germline): SGHRS, YFSETQ. The CDR3 covers 14 residues. Trimming at V came to 7 bases and at J to 0 bases, leaving 7 bases not matched to a gene. The CDR3 loop reads CASGLAGLSYEQYF. The CDR3 coding sequence is TGCGCCAGCGGATTAGCGGGCCTCTCCTACGAGCAGTACTTC. Based on the CDR3 plus reference TRBV5-1 and TRBJ2-7, the full variable domain is KAGVTQTPRYLIKTRGQQVTLSCSPISGHRSVSWYQQTPGQGLQFLFEYFSETQRNKGNFPGRFSGRQFSNSRSEMNVSTLELGDSALYLCASGLAGLSYEQYFGPGTRLTVT.

The chain uses TRBV18 and TRBJ2-7, with 7 bases identical to TRBD1. After removal of 2 bases from V and 9 bases from J, the junction contained 13 bases not matched to a gene. This CDR3 has 15 residues. Germline lookup yields CDR1 KGHSH and CDR2 LQKENI. The DNA for the CDR3 is TGTGCCAGCTCACCAACGACAGGGTCCCTTGTCTGGCAGTACTTC. Protein product: CASSPTTGSLVWQYF.

The chain has TRBV28 and TRBJ2-2; D unclear. Between the trimmed V and J ends, which lost 6 bases and 5 bases, there was a span of 7 bases. CDR3 length equals 12 residues. CDR1 MDHEN and CDR2 SYDVKM come from the germline V gene. The CDR3 region is CASRLRTGELFF. DNA for the CDR3: TGTGCCAGCAGGTTGAGAACCGGGGAGCTGTTTTTT.

The rearrangement links TRBV11-2 to TRBJ1-1, with 7 positions matching TRBD1. V lost 4 bases to trimming and J lost 7 bases; unmatched junction nucleotides: 18. Looked up from germline, CDR1 is SGHAT and CDR2 is FQNNGV. The CDR3 is made up of 17 amino acids. CDR3 sequence reads: CASSSWGYTGEMGEAFF. Written as DNA, the CDR3 is TGTGCCAGCAGCTCCTGGGGTTATACAGGGGAAATGGGTGAAGCTTTCTTT.

This clone was detected only a few times. The rearrangement uses TRBV29-1 and TRBJ2-5, with a weak D call TRBD2 (6 bases). Per germline, CDR1 SQVTM and CDR2 ANQGSEA. The length of the CDR3 is 13 residues. Trimming took off 4 bases at V and 2 bases at J, with 11 bases between the two ends. This CDR3 is CSVGGRGQETQYF. CDR3 sequence (DNA): TGCAGCGTTGGCGGACGGGGGCAAGAGACCCAGTACTTC.

The rearrangement joins TRBV27 to TRBJ1-2; 11 bases match TRBD1. The germline V gene has CDR1 MNHEY and CDR2 SMNVEV (reference sequence). The trim removed 4 bases at V and 1 base at J, leaving 2 bases unmatched. The CDR3 contains 15 residues. The CDR3 region is CASSWGTGGNYGYTF. In DNA form, the CDR3 reads TGTGCCAGCAGTTGGGGGACAGGGGGTAACTATGGCTACACCTTC.

The V gene is TRBV6-1, the J gene TRBJ1-2, with D maybe TRBD1 (5 bases). CDR1 and CDR2 from the germline V gene are MNHNS and SASEGT. Trimming took 2 bases from V and 5 from J, leaving 12 bases between them. This CDR3 spans 14 amino acids. CDR3 residues: CASSEPRGRYGYTF. For the CDR3, the DNA is TGTGCCAGCAGTGAACCGCGGGGCAGGTATGGCTACACCTTC.

This clone has only one observation. The rearrangement uses TRBV7-9 and TRBJ2-7, with D possibly being TRBD1 (5 bases). Germline lookup yields CDR1 SEHNR and CDR2 FQNEAQ (reference sequence). There are 15 residues in the CDR3. V was clipped by 1 base and J by 0 bases, with 10 bases between them. CDR3: CASSLVGRPSYEQYF. Here the CDR3 DNA reads TGTGCCAGCAGCTTAGTGGGGCGACCCTCCTACGAGCAGTACTTC. Together with reference TRBV7-9 and TRBJ2-7, the CDR3 gives the full variable domain: DTGVSQNPRHKITKRGQNVTFRCDPISEHNRLYWYRQTLGQGPEFLTYFQNEAQLEKSRLLSDRFSAERPKGSFSTLEIQRTEQGDSAMYLCASSLVGRPSYEQYFGPGTRLTVT.

The gene calls are TRBV4-1 and TRBJ2-1; TRBD2 is a possible D gene (7 bases). V lost 0 bases, J lost 5 bases, and 23 bases lay in between. Germline CDR1 is MGHRA and CDR2 is YSYEKL. CDR3 size: 19 residues. The CDR3 sequence is CASSQDIFWGGLRNNEQFF. Here the CDR3 DNA reads TGCGCCAGCAGCCAAGATATCTTTTGGGGGGGCCTTCGGAACAATGAGCAGTTCTTC.

This rearrangement joins TRBV3-1 (or the pseudogene TRBV3-2) to TRBJ1-2; unclear D gene. The CDR3 has 14 amino acids. Germline V gives CDR1 LGHDT, CDR2 YNNKEL (reference sequence). Trimming pared 7 bases from V and 3 bases from J, leaving 15 bases between. Here the CDR3 reads CASKPGGRDYGYTF. In nucleotides, the CDR3 is TGTGCCAGCAAGCCGGGAGGAAGAGACTATGGCTACACCTTC.

This chain uses TRBV3-1 (or the pseudogene TRBV3-2) with TRBJ1-6; D gene unclear. Deletions cut 1 base from V and 11 bases from J, with 6 bases between. There are 12 residues in the CDR3. Looked up from germline, CDR1 is LGHDT and CDR2 is YNNKEL (reference sequence). CDR3 amino acids: CASSQGAPPLHF. CDR3 bases: TGTGCCAGCAGCCAAGGGGCTCCACCCCTCCACTTT.

The chain joins TRBV4-3 to TRBJ1-2; weak D call: TRBD1 (5 bases). V lost 0 bases to trimming and J lost 2 bases, with 13 bases between them. Germline lookup yields CDR1 LGHNA and CDR2 YSLEER. The CDR3 loop spans 16 amino acids. CDR3 nucleotides: TGCGCCAGCAGCCAAGATCGGGGAGGGGCAAACTATGGCTACACCTTC. Translating gives CASSQDRGGANYGYTF.

The rearrangement joins TRBV5-1 to TRBJ2-3; D might be TRBD2 (6 bases). The V end was cut by 4 bases, the J end by 1 base, with 16 bases between. The CDR3 totals 16 residues. In germline, CDR1 is SGHRS, CDR2 YFSETQ. CDR3 sequence: CASSGPQGGGTDTQYF. The CDR3 coding sequence is TGCGCCAGCAGCGGACCTCAAGGAGGGGGCACAGATACGCAGTATTTT.

The chain couples TRBV9 to TRBJ1-1, with 8 bases identical to TRBD1. Germline CDR1 is SGDLS and CDR2 is YYNGEE. J lost 3 bases, V lost 3 bases, and 7 bases had no gene match. There are 15 residues in the CDR3. The CDR3 DNA follows: TGTGCCAGCAGCGACCGGACAGGGAGGGACACTGAAGCTTTCTTT. Translating gives CASSDRTGRDTEAFF. Looking up the rest from reference TRBV9 and TRBJ1-1 gives the full variable domain: DSGVTQTPKHLITATGQRVTLRCSPRSGDLSVYWYQQSLDQGLQFLIQYYNGEERAKGNILERFSAQQFPDLHSELNLSSLELGDSALYFCASSDRTGRDTEAFFGQGTRLTVV.

The chain joins TRBV3-1 (or the pseudogene TRBV3-2) to TRBJ2-1; possible D gene TRBD2, 6 bases. CDR1 and CDR2 from the germline V gene are LGHDT and YNNKEL (reference sequence). V lost 1 base and J lost 1, with 8 bases in between. CDR3 size: 15 residues. CDR3 amino acids: CASSQVAGSYNEQFF. The CDR3 region has the DNA TGTGCCAGCAGCCAAGTCGCGGGATCCTACAATGAGCAGTTCTTC.

This chain links TRBV6-6 with TRBJ2-7; 9 bases are a match to TRBD1. The length of the CDR3 is 13 residues. Germline V lookup: CDR1 MNHNY, CDR2 SVGAGI (reference sequence). J gave up 5 bases and V 6 bases, and 5 bases lay outside the gene matches. The CDR3 loop reads CASSQTGGNEQYF. The DNA of the CDR3 is TGTGCCAGCAGCCAGACAGGGGGAAACGAGCAGTACTTC.

The V gene is TRBV28, the J gene TRBJ1-5; possible D gene TRBD1, 5 bases. Germline V gene lookup returns CDR1 MDHEN and CDR2 SYDVKM. The CDR3 has 15 residues. With 7 bases removed from V and 6 bases from J, the gap between germline ends came to 19 bases. The CDR3 DNA follows: TGTGCCAGCACCCAACCTTGGGGCAGTCTTCAGCCCCAGCATTTT. This gives the protein CASTQPWGSLQPQHF. Combining the CDR3 with reference TRBV28 and TRBJ1-5 gives the whole variable domain DVKVTQSSRYLVKRTGEKVFLECVQDMDHENMFWYRQDPGLGLRLIYFSYDVKMKEKGDIPEGYSVSREKKERFSLILESASTNQTSMYLCASTQPWGSLQPQHFGDGTRLSIL.

This sequence joins TRBV5-1 and TRBJ2-2, with TRBD1 as a possible D gene (5 bases). The CDR3 extends over 15 amino acids. Germline CDR1 SGHRS, CDR2 YFSETQ. Trimming left V 0 bases short and J 4 bases short, with 10 bases between. The CDR3 DNA sequence: TGCGCCAGCAGCTTGGCAGGGTGGGGCACCGGGGAGCTGTTTTTT. It translates to CASSLAGWGTGELFF.

The DNA for the CDR3 is TGCGCCAGCAGCTCAAAAGGACAGACTGAAGCTTTCTTT. This gives the protein CASSSKGQTEAFF. This chain connects TRBV5-1 to TRBJ1-1; maybe TRBD1 (6 bases). The CDR3 totals 13 residues. V lost 3 bases and J lost 5, with 11 bases in between. CDR1 is SGHRS, CDR2 YFSETQ, per germline.

The gene calls are TRBV28 and TRBJ1-2; D might be TRBD1 (6 bases). Germline CDR1 is MDHEN and CDR2 is SYDVKM. The CDR3 spans 15 residues. V lost 6 bases, J lost 4 bases, and 18 bases lay in between. The CDR3 sequence: CASSSPRGGSYGYTF. The CDR3 DNA follows: TGTGCCAGCAGCTCACCGAGGGGGGGGAGCTATGGCTACACCTTC.

CDR3 bases: TGTGCCACCAGTGAATCGACACCAAACGAGCAGTACTTC. Translating gives CATSESTPNEQYF. This chain joins TRBV24-1 and TRBJ2-7; D call uncertain. Looked up from germline, CDR1 is KGHDR and CDR2 is SFDVKD. Between the trimmed V and J ends, which lost 4 bases and 5 bases, there was a span of 11 bases. The CDR3 extends over 13 amino acids.

This clone was found once. The V gene is TRBV7-2, the J gene TRBJ1-5; D remains unclear. Trimming cost V 0 bases and J 2 bases, with 11 bases left between them. Germline-derived CDR1 and CDR2 are SGHTA and FQGNSA. This CDR3 spans 16 amino acids. In DNA form, the CDR3 reads TGTGCCAGCAGCTTAGCATACCCCGGGGGCAATCAGCCCCAGCATTTT. Its protein product is CASSLAYPGGNQPQHF.

This rearrangement joins TRBV28 to TRBJ1-2; TRBD1 might be the D (5 bases). In germline, CDR1 is MDHEN, CDR2 SYDVKM. The CDR3 totals 12 residues. V lost 8 bases, J lost 7 bases, and 14 bases lay in between. For the CDR3, the DNA is TGTGCCAGCTGCCCACGGGGGGGTGGCTACACCTTC. This sequence encodes CASCPRGGGYTF.

V usage is TRBV2 and J usage is TRBJ1-3; 7 bases are shared with TRBD1. This CDR3 contains 14 residues. Germline values: CDR1 SNHLY, CDR2 FYNNEI. J lost 0 bases, V lost 6 bases, and 2 bases had no gene match. CDR3 sequence (DNA): TGTGCCAGCAGGACAGGGAGCTCTGGAAACACCATATATTTT. Translation: CASRTGSSGNTIYF.

The rearrangement joins TRBV6-5 to TRBJ1-6; D is undetermined. Trimming stripped 1 base from V and 10 bases from J, with 14 bases between. The CDR3 consists of 15 residues. Per the germline V gene, CDR1 is MNHEY and CDR2 is SVGAGI. CDR3: CASSYFSQVLSPLHF. CDR3 DNA: TGTGCCAGCAGTTACTTTTCGCAGGTTCTCTCACCCCTCCACTTT.